This T cell receptor (beta chain) was recovered during a study of CD8 T cells in Susac syndrome. Trimming pared 6 bases from V and 5 bases from J, leaving 16 bases between. There are 14 residues in the CDR3. Germline V gene sequence: CDR1 MNHNY, CDR2 SVGAGI (reference sequence). Healthy donors, matched for age and sex, constituted the control group. RNA amounts of 0.5 to 1 ug underwent reverse transcription with random hexamers. Amplification of TCR beta CDR3 by immunoSEQ multiplex PCR spanned 54 Vbeta and 13 Jbeta. TCRdb reanalysed the immunoSEQ multiplex PCR reads using MiXCR and keeps one entry per CDR3 protein. The sample lists some 190,000 distinct CDR3 sequences; about 95% were seen once.

V gene TRBV6-6 combines with J gene TRBJ1-1; a possible D gene is TRBD1 (5 bases). The sequenced sample was CD4+ T cells from PBMCs. This TCR derives from a human donor in good health. The CDR3 protein is CASRLVRGGTEAFF. The CDR3 coding sequence is TGTGCCAGCAGACTCGTCCGGGGGGGGACTGAAGCTTTCTTT.